The text below deals with one TCR beta chain. The data stem from a study of cytomegalovirus exposure and HLA in healthy donors. A multiplex PCR was run with 60 Vbeta primers and 13 Jbeta primers. Method: immunoSEQ multiplex PCR; TCRdb's copy keeps in-frame clones and lacks some. The sample shows some 100,000 clones, approximately 81% of them seen only once. The V gene's germline CDR1 is SGHDT and CDR2 YYEEEE. The CDR3 contains 16 residues. V lost 4 bases and J lost 3; bases outside the gene matches: 11. The receptor was derived from a male donor in good health and CMV-seropositive. The sequenced sample consisted of PBMCs. The rearrangement links TRBV5-6 to TRBJ1-2; 8 positions agree with TRBD1. This CDR3 reads CASSPGTGEQDYGYTF. CDR3 DNA sequence: TGTGCCAGCAGCCCAGGGACAGGCGAACAGGACTATGGCTACACCTTC.